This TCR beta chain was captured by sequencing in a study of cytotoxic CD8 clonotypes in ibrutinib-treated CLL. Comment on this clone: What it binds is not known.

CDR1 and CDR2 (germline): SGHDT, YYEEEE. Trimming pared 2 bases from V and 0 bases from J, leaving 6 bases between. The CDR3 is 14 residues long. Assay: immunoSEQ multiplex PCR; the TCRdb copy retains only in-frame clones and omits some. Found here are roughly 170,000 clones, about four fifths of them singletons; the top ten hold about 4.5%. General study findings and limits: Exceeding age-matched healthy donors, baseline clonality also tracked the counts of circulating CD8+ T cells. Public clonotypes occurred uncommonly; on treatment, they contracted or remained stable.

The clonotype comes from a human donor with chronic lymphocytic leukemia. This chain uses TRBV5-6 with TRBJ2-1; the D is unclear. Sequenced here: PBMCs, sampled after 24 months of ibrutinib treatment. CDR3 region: CASSLGRSYNEQFF. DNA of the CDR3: TGTGCCAGCAGCTTAGGTCGCTCCTACAATGAGCAGTTCTTC.